This passage covers 9 T cell receptor beta chains from one sample sequenced in a study of blood T cell repertoires in COVID-19. TCRdb's table, derived via immunoSEQ multiplex PCR, lists solely in-frame clones and lacks some. The sample has 40,000 to 55,000 clones, 84% seen once. The sequencing input was peripheral blood. The receptor source for this set is a human donor in a cohort sampled during active COVID-19.

This chain uses TRBV7-2 with TRBJ2-7, with 10 bases lining up with TRBD2. The length of the CDR3 is 15 residues. With V trimmed by 3 bases and J by 4 bases, 6 bases remained unmatched. Germline loops: CDR1 SGHTA, CDR2 FQGNSA. The CDR3 protein is CASSFFPGLAYEQYF. CDR3 DNA sequence: TGTGCCAGCAGCTTCTTCCCGGGACTAGCGTACGAGCAGTACTTC.

V usage is TRBV5-4 and J usage is TRBJ2-3, with a tentative D call TRBD2 (5 bases). The CDR3 has 14 amino acids. Germline loops: CDR1 SGHNT, CDR2 YYREEE (reference sequence). The V and J ends lost 0 bases and 4 bases respectively, with 9 bases between them. Here the CDR3 DNA reads TGTGCCAGCAGCTTGGCCGAGGGCGCAGATACGCAGTATTTT. This codes for CASSLAEGADTQYF.

The genes are TRBV11-2 and TRBJ1-1; D is possibly TRBD1 (5 bases). Germline-derived CDR1 and CDR2 are SGHAT and FQNNGV. The CDR3 sequence is 14 residues long. Deletions cut 4 bases from V and 1 base from J, with 10 bases between. The CDR3 protein is CASSSPRGNTEAFF. The CDR3 DNA is TGTGCCAGCAGCTCACCAAGGGGGAACACTGAAGCTTTCTTT. The full variable domain, its missing parts supplied by reference TRBV11-2 and TRBJ1-1, is EAGVAQSPRYKIIEKRQSVAFWCNPISGHATLYWYQQILGQGPKLLIQFQNNGVVDDSQLPKDRFSAERLKGVDSTLKIQPAKLEDSAVYLCASSSPRGNTEAFFGQGTRLTVV.

The chain carries TRBV18 and TRBJ1-2; tentative D call: TRBD1 (5 bases). The V gene lost 0 bases and the J gene lost 4 bases, with 15 bases spanning the gap. Germline V gene data show CDR1 as KGHSH and CDR2 as LQKENI. The CDR3 runs to 16 residues. CDR3 sequence: CASSPPVGDSAYGYTF. Written as DNA, the CDR3 is TGTGCCAGCTCACCACCGGTGGGCGACAGCGCCTATGGCTACACCTTC.

This clone occurred a few times. The rearrangement links TRBV7-3 to TRBJ2-3; weak D call: TRBD2 (6 bases). The germline V and J ends were trimmed by 4 bases and 2 bases, with 7 bases remaining between them. This CDR3 spans 13 amino acids. From germline, CDR1 is SGHTA and CDR2 FQGTGA. CDR3 amino acids: CASSWEVTDTQYF. CDR3 DNA: TGTGCCAGCAGCTGGGAGGTCACAGATACGCAGTATTTT.

The rearrangement links TRBV28 to TRBJ1-1; weak D call: TRBD1 (5 bases). The CDR3 extends over 15 amino acids. Germline V gene sequence: CDR1 MDHEN, CDR2 SYDVKM. Between the trimmed V and J ends, which lost 5 bases and 4 bases, there was a span of 17 bases. The DNA for the CDR3 is TGTGCCAGCAGTCCACGCTCCGGGGGGGGCACTGAAGCTTTCTTT. This gives the protein CASSPRSGGGTEAFF.

This clone appeared a single time. V and J are TRBV18 and TRBJ1-1; D might be TRBD1 (5 bases). CDR3 length equals 16 residues. From germline, CDR1 is KGHSH and CDR2 LQKENI. Between the trimmed V and J ends, which lost 0 bases and 0 bases, there was a span of 11 bases. In DNA, the CDR3 is TGTGCCAGCTCACCACCAATGCCAGGGATGAACACTGAAGCTTTCTTT. It encodes CASSPPMPGMNTEAFF.

The rearrangement uses TRBV20-1 and TRBJ2-7, with D tentatively TRBD1 (6 bases). Germline V CDR1 and CDR2: DFQATT, SNEGSKA (reference sequence). The CDR3 totals 15 residues. Between the trimmed V and J ends, which lost 3 bases and 7 bases, there was a span of 22 bases. Written as DNA, the CDR3 is TGCAGTGCTAGTTTTTACGCAGGGGATATGAGGGAGCAGTACTTC. Translating gives CSASFYAGDMREQYF.

V is TRBV28 and J is TRBJ1-5, with D possibly TRBD1 on 6 matching bases. The length of the CDR3 is 16 residues. Germline CDR1 reads MDHEN; CDR2 reads SYDVKM. Between the trimmed V and J ends, which lost 3 bases and 1 base, there was a span of 13 bases. CDR3 protein: CASSLVTGLSNQPQHF. In nucleotides, the CDR3 is TGTGCCAGCAGTTTGGTCACAGGGTTGAGCAATCAGCCCCAGCATTTT.